This record covers a single T cell receptor (beta chain). The antigen remains undetermined. This sample is drawn from a study of radiotherapy plus CTLA-4 blockade in lung cancer. Across the whole study: Of all patients, about 17% responded objectively and about 34% showed disease control.

Data came from immunoSEQ multiplex PCR; TCRdb stores just in-frame clones and leaves some out. There are tens of thousands of clones in the sample; 70% to 80% occur only once, and approximately 16% lies in the top ten. Study results and caveats: The study found tumor-derived TCR clones expanded in blood after radiotherapy plus ipilimumab. With interferon-beta, early dynamics of blood T cell clones were reported to best predict response.

V lost 5 bases, J lost 3 bases, and 12 bases lay in between. The germline V gene encodes CDR1 SGHRS and CDR2 YFSETQ. The CDR3 is 14 amino acids. The rearrangement uses TRBV5-1 and TRBJ2-4; D might be TRBD1 (7 bases). This sequence originates from a human donor with non-small cell lung cancer whose response to radiotherapy plus ipilimumab could not be evaluated. Some clones in this sample may be carry-over from other donors' samples. The specimen comprised peripheral blood, sampled from a patient treated with radiotherapy plus ipilimumab. In DNA form, the CDR3 reads TGCGCCAGCAGGTCAGGGGGGCTCAAAAACATTCAGTACTTC. Amino acids: CASRSGGLKNIQYF. Drawing the rest from reference TRBV5-1 and TRBJ2-4, the complete variable domain is KAGVTQTPRYLIKTRGQQVTLSCSPISGHRSVSWYQQTPGQGLQFLFEYFSETQRNKGNFPGRFSGRQFSNSRSEMNVSTLELGDSALYLCASRSGGLKNIQYFGAGTRLSVL.